The rows below give T cell receptor beta chains drawn from one sample of a study of cytomegalovirus exposure and HLA in healthy donors. Profiled with immunoSEQ multiplex PCR; TCRdb holds only in-frame clones, not every one. The sample carries some 120,000 clones, 60% to 85% recorded once. The sample taken for sequencing was PBMCs. These receptors were collected from a man aged 30-40 years in good health and CMV-seronegative. Each CDR3 is given with its conserved first and last residue. D genes are given only for firm matches. Clone size, where shown, is once, few, many, or a class for clones that have expanded.

TGTGCCAGCAAAGGGTCCGGGACAGGCTCCTACGAGCAGTACTTC CASKGSGTGSYEQYF TRBJ2-7 NA TRBV6-5 TRBD1
TGTGCCAGCAGCTTAAGGCAGGCCAGCGGGGGCTTCGATGAGCAGTTCTTC CASSLRQASGGFDEQFF TRBJ2-1 few TRBV5-5 TRBD2
TGCGCCAGCAGCGGGACAGGGTCTTACAATGAGCAGTTCTTC CASSGTGSYNEQFF TRBJ2-1 NA TRBV5-1 TRBD1
TGTGCCAGTAGTCCCCGGGACAGGGGAATGTCCTACAATGAGCAGTTCTTC CASSPRDRGMSYNEQFF TRBJ2-1 few TRBV19 TRBD1
TGTGCCAGCAGGGGTCTAGGGGTCAGCGGGGAGCTGTTTTTT CASRGLGVSGELFF TRBJ2-2 NA TRBV9 NA
TGTGCCAGCAGCCGTGGACAGGGCGCCTACGAGCAGTACTTC CASSRGQGAYEQYF TRBJ2-7 once TRBV5-4 TRBD1
TGTGCCAGCAGTGAACGGGACAGGGGTTTAAGATACAATGAGCAGTTCTTC CASSERDRGLRYNEQFF TRBJ2-1 NA TRBV25-1 TRBD1
TGTGCCAGCAGTTACTATAGCTCGATGAACACCGGGGAGCTGTTTTTT CASSYYSSMNTGELFF TRBJ2-2 NA TRBV6-5 NA
TGCAGCGTTGACACAGCTCGAACTGAAGCTTTCTTT CSVDTARTEAFF TRBJ1-1 once TRBV29-1 NA
TGTGCCAGCAGCCCCCGACAGGCTCGGGAAAAACTGTTTTTT CASSPRQAREKLFF TRBJ1-4 NA TRBV11-2 NA
TGTGCCAGCAGCTATATGGCTAGCGGGGGGAACACCGGGGAGCTGTTTTTT CASSYMASGGNTGELFF TRBJ2-2 NA TRBV9 TRBD2
TGTGCCAGCAGCTTAATGTCCCGACTCTCTGGAAACACCATATATTTT CASSLMSRLSGNTIYF TRBJ1-3 NA TRBV11-2 NA
TGTGCCACCAGCAGAGATGGAGAGGCGGGAAATGAGCAGTTCTTC CATSRDGEAGNEQFF TRBJ2-1 few TRBV15 NA
TGCGCCAGCAGCGTCTCCGACAGGGTCAATAATGAAAAACTGTTTTTT CASSVSDRVNNEKLFF TRBJ1-4 NA TRBV5-1 TRBD1
TGTGCCAGCAGCCCAGCGGACAGCCCCTATAGGAACACTGAAGCTTTCTTT CASSPADSPYRNTEAFF TRBJ1-1 NA TRBV28 NA
TGTGCCACCAGCAGAGATCGAACACATCTCACCTTC CATSRDRTHLTF TRBJ1-2 NA TRBV15 NA
TGTGCCAGCAGTTATTTTCAGGGGGCGGTGAATGGCTACACCTTC CASSYFQGAVNGYTF TRBJ1-2 few TRBV6-5 TRBD1
TGTGCCAGTAGTGCCCGGACAGGGGGTCCACATGGCTACACCTTC CASSARTGGPHGYTF TRBJ1-2 NA TRBV19 TRBD1
TGTGCCAGCTCTCCATTCGGGGGGGCCTACGAGCAGTACTTC CASSPFGGAYEQYF TRBJ2-7 NA TRBV18 TRBD2
TGTGCCATCAGTGAAAGGGACAAAGGGGTGACTGAAGCTTTCTTT CAISERDKGVTEAFF TRBJ1-1 NA TRBV10-3 NA
TGTGCCAGTAGTATGGTAGGGCAGGGGGCAGGGGAGACCCAGTACTTC CASSMVGQGAGETQYF TRBJ2-5 NA TRBV19 TRBD1
TGTGCCTGGAGCCTAGGGGACAGGAGAAACACTGAAGCTTTCTTT CAWSLGDRRNTEAFF TRBJ1-1 NA TRBV30 TRBD1
TGCAGCGTCGTCTACGAACCGATTACTGGCTACACCTTC CSVVYEPITGYTF TRBJ1-2 NA TRBV29-1 NA
TGTGCCAGCAGTTACTCGGCCGGGACTAGCGGGAGCGAGCAGTACTTC CASSYSAGTSGSEQYF TRBJ2-7 once TRBV6-5 TRBD2
TGTGCCAGCATCCCCGGGACAGGGGGCCTGGATGAGCAGTTCTTC CASIPGTGGLDEQFF TRBJ2-1 once TRBV7-9 TRBD1